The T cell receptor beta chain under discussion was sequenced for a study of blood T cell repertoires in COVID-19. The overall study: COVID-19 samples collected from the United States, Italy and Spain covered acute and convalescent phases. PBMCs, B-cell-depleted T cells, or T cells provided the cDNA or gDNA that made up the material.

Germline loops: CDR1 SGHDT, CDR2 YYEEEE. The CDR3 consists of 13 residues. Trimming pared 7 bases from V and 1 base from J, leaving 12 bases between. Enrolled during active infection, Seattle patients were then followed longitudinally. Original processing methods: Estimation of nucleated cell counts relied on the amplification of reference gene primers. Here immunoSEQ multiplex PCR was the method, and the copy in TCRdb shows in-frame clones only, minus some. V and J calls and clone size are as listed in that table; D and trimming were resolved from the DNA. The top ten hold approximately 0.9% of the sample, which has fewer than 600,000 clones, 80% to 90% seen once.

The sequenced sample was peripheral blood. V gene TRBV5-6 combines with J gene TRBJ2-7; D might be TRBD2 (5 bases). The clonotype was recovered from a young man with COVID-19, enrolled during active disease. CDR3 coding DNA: TGTGCCAGCGAGGGAACGGAATCCTACGAGCAGTACTTC. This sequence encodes CASEGTESYEQYF.